What follows are 4 T cell receptor beta chains derived from one specimen sequenced in a study of T cell changes during pregnancy in multiple sclerosis. Method: immunoSEQ multiplex PCR; TCRdb's copy keeps in-frame clones and lacks some. The sample has about 40,000 clones, around nine tenths seen once. Material: CD4+ T cells from peripheral blood mononuclear cells, obtained before pregnancy. The receptors derive from a female donor with multiple sclerosis, enrolled in a pregnancy study.

The V call is TRBV4-1, the J call TRBJ1-1, with a weak D call TRBD1 (6 bases). This CDR3 contains 16 residues. Germline V gene lookup returns CDR1 MGHRA and CDR2 YSYEKL. V gave up 0 bases and J gave up 11 bases, with 22 bases separating them. The CDR3 nucleotides are TGCGCCAGCAGCCAAGATTACGGGGGGCCCTATCCGTCCGCTTTCTTT. This gives the protein CASSQDYGGPYPSAFF.

The chain couples TRBV7-2 to TRBJ2-7; D ambiguous. Germline CDR1 reads SGHTA; CDR2 reads FQGNSA. The V gene lost 5 bases and the J gene lost 3 bases, with 8 bases spanning the gap. The CDR3 runs 12 residues. The CDR3 sequence: CASSRLSYEQYF. CDR3 sequence (DNA): TGTGCCAGCAGCCGCTTGAGCTACGAGCAGTACTTC. Combining the CDR3 with reference TRBV7-2 and TRBJ2-7 gives the whole variable domain GAGVSQSPSNKVTEKGKDVELRCDPISGHTALYWYRQSLGQGLEFLIYFQGNSAPDKSGLPSDRFSAERTGGSVSTLTIQRTQQEDSAVYLCASSRLSYEQYFGPGTRLTVT.

About this clone itself: Other nucleotide sequences from this sample produce the same CDR3. This sequence joins TRBV7-9 and TRBJ1-2; weak D call: TRBD1 (5 bases). Germline V gene lookup returns CDR1 SEHNR and CDR2 FQNEAQ (reference sequence). Trimming shortened V by 9 bases and J by 7 bases, and 21 bases separated the two germline ends. The CDR3 has 14 residues. The CDR3 region is CASSPYFPGAGYTF. The CDR3 nucleotides are TGTGCCAGTAGCCCCTACTTCCCTGGGGCTGGCTACACCTTC.

This sequence joins TRBV6-5 and TRBJ2-7; possibly TRBD1 for D (5 bases). The V gene's germline CDR1 is MNHEY and CDR2 SVGAGI. This CDR3 is 13 amino acids long. V dropped 2 bases and J dropped 9 bases, with 14 bases sitting between them. Here the CDR3 DNA reads TGTGCCAGCAGTTACATACTGGGGCCTTCGCAGTACTTC. It yields the protein CASSYILGPSQYF.